The rows below give T cell receptor beta chains drawn from one sample of a study of cytomegalovirus exposure and HLA in healthy donors. Using immunoSEQ multiplex PCR, the repertoire was profiled, and TCRdb retains in-frame clones only, with some absent. The data show 150,000 to 200,000 clones, roughly 79% seen once. Sequencing used PBMCs. These receptors all come from a middle-aged man in good health and CMV-seropositive. The CDR3 runs from the conserved cysteine through the conserved F or W. The D gene is left open where the match is weak. The size entry is marked missing in some rows and otherwise reads once, few, many or a size class.

D gene	V gene	J gene	clone size	CDR3 length	CDR3 DNA	CDR3 protein
TRBD2	TRBV19	TRBJ2-1	.	13	TGTGCCAGTAGCGGCCAGCGGGAGATTGAGCAGTTCTTC	CASSGQREIEQFF
TRBD2	TRBV7-3	TRBJ2-1	.	14	TGTGCCAGCAGCTTATTGACTAGCGGCAATGAGCAGTTCTTC	CASSLLTSGNEQFF
.	TRBV7-2	TRBJ2-7	once	13	TGTGCCAGCAGCTCAAGTAGGGGTGGGGAGCAGTACTTC	CASSSSRGGEQYF
TRBD1	TRBV7-2	TRBJ2-1	.	15	TGTGCCAGCAGCTCCGGGACAGGGGGCTACAATGAGCAGTTCTTC	CASSSGTGGYNEQFF
.	TRBV11-3	TRBJ2-7	.	15	TGTGCCAGCAGCTTTAGCTACGATGTCTCCTACGAGCAGTACTTC	CASSFSYDVSYEQYF
.	TRBV11-1	TRBJ2-7	.	15	TGTGCCAGCAGCCGACCAGGGGCTGAGGGTCACGAGCAGTACTTC	CASSRPGAEGHEQYF
TRBD1	TRBV2	TRBJ2-3	.	14	TGTGCCAGCAGTCTAGGACAGGGTCCAGATACGCAGTATTTT	CASSLGQGPDTQYF
.	TRBV2	TRBJ1-2	.	15	TGTGCCAGCAGTGAAATGGGACAACTAAACTATGGCTACACCTTC	CASSEMGQLNYGYTF
TRBD1	TRBV27	TRBJ1-1	.	13	TGTGCCAGCAGTATATACAGGGGGACTGAAGCTTTCTTT	CASSIYRGTEAFF
.	TRBV7-9	TRBJ2-2	.	14	TGTGCCAGCAGCTCAACCGGACTGACCGGGGAGCTGTTTTTT	CASSSTGLTGELFF
.	TRBV20-1	TRBJ2-1	.	11	TGCAGTGCTAGACCTTACAATGAGCAGTTCTTC	CSARPYNEQFF
TRBD1	TRBV9	TRBJ1-1	once	15	TGTGCCAGCAGCACTGCGGGACAGCTGAACACTGAAGCTTTCTTT	CASSTAGQLNTEAFF
TRBD1	TRBV28	TRBJ2-5	.	15	TGTGCCAGCAGTCCCGGGACAGCCGGCGCGGAGACCCAGTACTTC	CASSPGTAGAETQYF
.	TRBV28	TRBJ1-4	.	13	TGTGCCAGCGGGGGGGCCGTGGTAGGAAAACTGTTTTTT	CASGGAVVGKLFF
TRBD1	TRBV7-2	TRBJ2-5	.	14	TGTGCCAGCAGTCCGGGACAGGTCCCAGAGACCCAGTACTTC	CASSPGQVPETQYF
TRBD1	TRBV10-1	TRBJ2-1	.	15	TGCGCCAGCAGTGATGGGACAGGGGTCTACAATGAGCAGTTCTTC	CASSDGTGVYNEQFF